One and the same sample provided the 13 T cell receptor beta chains below, sequenced in a study of blood T cell repertoires in COVID-19 (dated by TCRdb to 2020 to 2021). The library came from the immunoSEQ multiplex PCR assay. This is the immuneACCESS table as TCRdb keeps it, with only in-frame sequences that have V and J called. A part of the clones is gone; compared with another copy, unresolved V genes explain less than half, and the rest is unexplained. In this sample the table shows around 110,000 clones, more than 75% of which occur a single time. The ten largest clones add up to approximately 1.3% of the sample. What was sequenced was peripheral blood. Every receptor here comes from a man in his forties with acute or convalescent COVID-19.

The CDR3 is CASSQTGSSYNEQFF. The CDR3 DNA follows: TGCGCCAGCAGCCAAACGGGGAGCTCCTACAATGAGCAGTTCTTC. The genes are TRBV4-1 and TRBJ2-1; D is perhaps TRBD2 (5 bases). With 2 bases removed from V and 0 bases from J, the gap between germline ends came to 8 bases. CDR3 length equals 15 residues. Germline loops: CDR1 MGHRA, CDR2 YSYEKL.

This clone was seen only a few times. This chain connects TRBV5-1 to TRBJ2-1; D perhaps matches TRBD2 (6 bases). The CDR3 has 16 amino acids. Germline values: CDR1 SGHRS, CDR2 YFSETQ. Trimming pared 2 bases from V and 4 bases from J, leaving 16 bases between. CDR3 protein: CASSLGMAGRYNEQFF. The CDR3, as DNA: TGCGCCAGCAGCTTAGGAATGGCGGGGCGATACAATGAGCAGTTCTTC.

The rearrangement links TRBV5-1 to TRBJ2-2; D is undetermined. Trimming took 0 bases from V and 1 from J, leaving 10 bases between them. From germline, CDR1 is SGHRS and CDR2 YFSETQ. The CDR3 covers 16 residues. DNA for the CDR3: TGCGCCAGCAGCTTGGCGGGTCGGGTGAACACCGGGGAGCTGTTTTTT. Its protein product is CASSLAGRVNTGELFF.

The chain has TRBV7-9 and TRBJ2-1; the D gene is possibly TRBD2 (5 bases). This CDR3 spans 11 amino acids. V was clipped by 5 bases and J by 13 bases, with 12 bases between them. Germline values: CDR1 SEHNR, CDR2 FQNEAQ (reference sequence). CDR3 residues: CASSRPGDQFF. CDR3 bases: TGTGCCAGCAGCCGGCCCGGGGATCAGTTCTTC.

This clone was observed a handful of times. J is TRBJ2-7 and V is TRBV5-1; no clear D. The germline V and J ends were trimmed by 1 base and 4 bases, with 12 bases remaining between them. Germline V gene data show CDR1 as SGHRS and CDR2 as YFSETQ. The CDR3 has 14 amino acids. This chain's CDR3 is CASSLRLGMYEQYF. In DNA, the CDR3 is TGCGCCAGCAGCTTGAGGCTGGGCATGTACGAGCAGTACTTC. The whole variable domain, remainder taken from reference TRBV5-1 and TRBJ2-7, is KAGVTQTPRYLIKTRGQQVTLSCSPISGHRSVSWYQQTPGQGLQFLFEYFSETQRNKGNFPGRFSGRQFSNSRSEMNVSTLELGDSALYLCASSLRLGMYEQYFGPGTRLTVT.

V and J are TRBV19 and TRBJ2-2; perhaps TRBD1 as D (5 bases). This CDR3 contains 13 residues. Per germline, CDR1 LNHDA and CDR2 SQIVND (reference sequence). Trimming cost V 4 bases and J 9 bases, with 12 bases left between them. CDR3 DNA sequence: TGTGCCAGTAGTAGGGATCAGGGCCGGGAGCTGTTTTTT. This sequence encodes CASSRDQGRELFF. The full variable domain, in which reference TRBV19 and TRBJ2-2 provide the parts outside the CDR3, is DGGITQSPKYLFRKEGQNVTLSCEQNLNHDAMYWYRQDPGQGLRLIYYSQIVNDFQKGDIAEGYSVSREKKESFPLTVTSAQKNPTAFYLCASSRDQGRELFFGEGSRLTVL.

V gene TRBV15 combines with J gene TRBJ2-2; D is possibly TRBD2 (5 bases). Germline values: CDR1 LNHNV, CDR2 YYDKDF (reference sequence). Trimming took 1 base from V and 6 from J, leaving 15 bases between them. The CDR3 is 16 residues long. The CDR3 region has the DNA TGTGCCACCAGCAGAGGCGCTACCTCGGGGTCCGGGGAGCTGTTTTTT. It yields the protein CATSRGATSGSGELFF.

The genes are TRBV11-2 and TRBJ1-3; 9 bases agree with TRBD1. CDR1 SGHAT and CDR2 FQNNGV come from the germline V gene. The CDR3 runs 16 residues. The junction had 9 bases not matched to a gene; V was cut back by 5 bases and J by 4 bases. For the CDR3, the DNA is TGTGCCAGCAGCCCCCGGGACAGGGAGTTCGGAAACACCATATATTTT. Protein: CASSPRDREFGNTIYF.

The chain combines TRBV7-6 with TRBJ1-3, with 7 bases fitting TRBD1. V lost 2 bases, J lost 3 bases, and 4 bases stayed unmatched. The CDR3 is 15 amino acids. Germline V CDR1 and CDR2: SGHVS, FNYEAQ. In DNA, the CDR3 is TGTGCCAGCAGCTTACGGACAGGAAGTGGAAACACCATATATTTT. Translated: CASSLRTGSGNTIYF. Full variable domain (remainder filled in from reference TRBV7-6 and TRBJ1-3): GAGVSQSPRYKVTKRGQDVALRCDPISGHVSLYWYRQALGQGPEFLTYFNYEAQQDKSGLPNDRFSAERPEGSISTLTIQRTEQRDSAMYRCASSLRTGSGNTIYFGEGSWLTVV.

V and J are TRBV6-5 and TRBJ2-2; TRBD2 is a possible D gene (5 bases). The CDR3 totals 15 residues. V lost 2 bases, J lost 8 bases, and 15 bases lay in between. CDR1 is MNHEY, CDR2 SVGAGI, per germline. The CDR3 DNA reads TGTGCCAGCAGTTACGCACTTTCTGGAGGAGGGGAGCTGTTTTTT. Protein product: CASSYALSGGGELFF.

V and J are TRBV11-3 and TRBJ2-2; TRBD1 agrees at 9 bases. CDR1 is SGHNT, CDR2 YENEEA, per germline. Trimming cost V 5 bases and J 1 base; bases outside gene matches: 2. This CDR3 is 15 amino acids long. Written as DNA, the CDR3 is TGTGCCAGCAGCATGGGACAGGGGAACACCGGGGAGCTGTTTTTT. The encoded protein is CASSMGQGNTGELFF.

This rearrangement joins TRBV27 to TRBJ1-5; 9 nucleotides align to TRBD1. This CDR3 is 15 amino acids long. The V gene end was trimmed by 1 base and the J gene end by 5 bases; junction bases not matched to a gene: 3. Per the germline V gene, CDR1 is MNHEY and CDR2 is SMNVEV (reference sequence). The DNA of the CDR3 is TGTGCCAGCAGTTTATGGGGACAGGGCGATCAGCCCCAGCATTTT. Translating gives CASSLWGQGDQPQHF.

The chain carries TRBV6-5 and TRBJ2-7, with 13 positions matching TRBD2. Germline lookup yields CDR1 MNHEY and CDR2 SVGAGI. This CDR3 region has 16 residues. The V segment lost 2 bases and the J segment 5 bases; nucleotides outside the gene matches: 6. In nucleotides, the CDR3 is TGTGCCAGCAGTTACAGGTTGGGACTAGCGGGACACGAGCAGTACTTC. Amino acids: CASSYRLGLAGHEQYF.